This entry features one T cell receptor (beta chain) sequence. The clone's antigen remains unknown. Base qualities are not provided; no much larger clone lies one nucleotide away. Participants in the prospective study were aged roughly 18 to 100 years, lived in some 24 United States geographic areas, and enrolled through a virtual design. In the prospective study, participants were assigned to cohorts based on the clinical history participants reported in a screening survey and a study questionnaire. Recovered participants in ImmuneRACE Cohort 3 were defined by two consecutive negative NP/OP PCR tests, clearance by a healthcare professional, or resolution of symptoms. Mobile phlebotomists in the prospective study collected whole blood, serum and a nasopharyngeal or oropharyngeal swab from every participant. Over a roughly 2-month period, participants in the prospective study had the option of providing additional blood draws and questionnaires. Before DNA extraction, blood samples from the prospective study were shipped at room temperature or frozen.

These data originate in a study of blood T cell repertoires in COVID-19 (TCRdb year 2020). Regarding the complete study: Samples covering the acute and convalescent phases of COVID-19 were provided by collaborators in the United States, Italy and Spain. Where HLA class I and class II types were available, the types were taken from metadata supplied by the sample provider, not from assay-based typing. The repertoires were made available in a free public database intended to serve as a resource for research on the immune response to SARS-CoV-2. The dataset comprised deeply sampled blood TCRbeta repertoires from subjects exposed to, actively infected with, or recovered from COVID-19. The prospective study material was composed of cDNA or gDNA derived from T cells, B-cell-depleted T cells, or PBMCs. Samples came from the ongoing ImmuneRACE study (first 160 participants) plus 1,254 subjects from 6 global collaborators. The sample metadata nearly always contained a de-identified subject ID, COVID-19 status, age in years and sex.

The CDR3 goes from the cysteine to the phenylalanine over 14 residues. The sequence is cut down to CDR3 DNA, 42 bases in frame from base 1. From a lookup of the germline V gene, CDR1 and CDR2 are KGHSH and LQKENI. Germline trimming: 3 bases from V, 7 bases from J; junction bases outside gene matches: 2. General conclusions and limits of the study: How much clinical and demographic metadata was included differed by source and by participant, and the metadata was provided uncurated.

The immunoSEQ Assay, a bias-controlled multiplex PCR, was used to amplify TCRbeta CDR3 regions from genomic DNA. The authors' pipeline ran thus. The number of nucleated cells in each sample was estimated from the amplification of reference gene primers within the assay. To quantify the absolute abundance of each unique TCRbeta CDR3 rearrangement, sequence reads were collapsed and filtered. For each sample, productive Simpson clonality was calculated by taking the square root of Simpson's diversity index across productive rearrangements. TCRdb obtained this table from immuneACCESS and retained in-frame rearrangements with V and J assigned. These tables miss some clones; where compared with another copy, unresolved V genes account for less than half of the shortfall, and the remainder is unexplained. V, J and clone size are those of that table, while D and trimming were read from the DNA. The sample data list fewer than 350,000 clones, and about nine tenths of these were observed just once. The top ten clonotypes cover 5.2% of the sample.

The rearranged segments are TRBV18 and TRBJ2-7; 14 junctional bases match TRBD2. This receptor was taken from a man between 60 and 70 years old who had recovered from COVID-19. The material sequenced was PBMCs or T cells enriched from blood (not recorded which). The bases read TGTGCCAGCTCACCGACTAGCGGGAGGGTTGAGCAGTACTTC. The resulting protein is CASSPTSGRVEQYF. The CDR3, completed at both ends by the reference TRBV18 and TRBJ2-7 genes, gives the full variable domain NAGVMQNPRHLVRRRGQEARLRCSPMKGHSHVYWYRQLPEEGLKFMVYLQKENIIDESGMPKERFSAEFPKEGPSILRIQQVVRGDSAAYFCASSPTSGRVEQYFGPGTRLTVT.